A single sample is the source of the 22 T cell receptor beta chains below, sequenced in a study of T cell repertoires in aging, cancer and after chemotherapy. A mixed TRB-A/B primer pool amplified rearranged TRB by multiplex touch-down PCR. MiXCR, run by TCRdb on the multiplex PCR reads, gives a single entry per CDR3 protein. In the table there are around 13,000 distinct CDR3 sequences, under 35% of which are singletons. Amplification of TCR beta used genomic DNA extracted from peripheral blood. Sequenced material: blood. These receptor sequences come from a human donor with a blood cancer.

This chain uses TRBV23-1 with TRBJ1-6; 8 bases are shared with TRBD1. TRBV23-1 falls under the ORF class, with uncertain function. V was pared by 4 bases and J by 0 bases, with 20 bases of the junction left unmatched. CDR3 size: 22 residues. In nucleotides, the CDR3 is TGCGCCAGCAGTCTGGGACAGGAAGCTACTCAGATTATTAGCTCCTATAATTCACCCCTCCACTTT. This codes for CASSLGQEATQIISSYNSPLHF.

Written as DNA, the CDR3 is TGTGCCAGCAGTTCTGCACAGGGCCACAATGAGCAGTTCTTC. Amino acid sequence: CASSSAQGHNEQFF. The chain couples TRBV2 to TRBJ2-1; D might be TRBD1 (6 bases). Trimming stripped 5 bases from V and 5 bases from J, with 13 bases between. Germline values: CDR1 SNHLY, CDR2 FYNNEI. This CDR3 has 14 amino acids.

With regard to this clonotype: A much larger clone is a single base away; this may be a read error. This rearrangement joins TRBV13 to TRBJ1-2; D not resolved. Germline CDR1 is PRHDT and CDR2 is FYEKMQ (reference sequence). The CDR3 length is 11 residues. V gave up 4 bases and J gave up 10 bases, with 10 bases separating them. CDR3 residues: CASSSSGDYTF. The CDR3 DNA reads TGTGCCAGCAGCTCCTCCGGAGACTACACCTTC.

V gene TRBV20-1 combines with J gene TRBJ2-7; 9 bases agree with TRBD2. CDR1 is DFQATT and CDR2 is SNEGSKA in the germline V gene (reference sequence). Losses at the gene ends were 1 base for V and 3 bases for J; bases not matched to a gene: 4. The CDR3 has 14 amino acids. The CDR3 loop is CSARASGKFYEQYV. The CDR3 bases are TGCAGTGCTAGAGCTAGCGGGAAATTCTACGAGCAGTACGTC.

By share of the sample, this clonotype is medium-sized. V is TRBV18 and J is TRBJ2-5, with a tentative D call TRBD2 (6 bases). Trimming removed 3 bases at V and 3 bases at J, with 8 bases between. The CDR3 has 13 residues. Germline CDR1 and CDR2: KGHSH and LQKENI. Here the CDR3 DNA reads TGTGCCAGCTCACCGGGACTGAAAGAGACCCAGTACTTC. Protein product: CASSPGLKETQYF.

This clonotype was counted a few times. V and J are TRBV5-6 and TRBJ2-7, with a tentative D call TRBD1 (5 bases). This CDR3 is built from 15 residues. Germline-derived CDR1 and CDR2 are SGHDT and YYEEEE. Trimming removed 0 bases at V and 4 bases at J, with 14 bases between. The CDR3 spells CASSLVGRVRYEQYF. The CDR3 DNA sequence: TGTGCCAGCAGCTTGGTTGGCAGGGTAAGGTACGAGCAGTACTTC.

The V call is TRBV4-3, the J call TRBJ2-5; tentatively, D is TRBD2 (6 bases). The CDR3 runs 16 residues. Germline-derived CDR1 and CDR2 are LGHNA and YSLEER. The V end was cut by 0 bases, the J end by 5 bases, with 16 bases between. The CDR3 sequence is CASSQEFGPEGETQYF. DNA of the CDR3: TGCGCCAGCAGCCAAGAGTTCGGCCCGGAGGGGGAGACCCAGTACTTC.

This rearrangement joins TRBV6-1 to TRBJ2-1; the D gene is possibly TRBD2 (5 bases). V lost 2 bases to trimming and J lost 8 bases, with 7 bases between them. The CDR3 spans 12 residues. Germline loops: CDR1 MNHNS, CDR2 SASEGT. For the CDR3, the DNA is TGTGCCAGCAGTGAACGGGGTGATGAGCAGTTCTTC. Translation gives CASSERGDEQFF.

In this sample, this clonotype turned up a few times. The J gene is TRBJ1-2, the V gene TRBV20-1; 7 bases are a match to TRBD1. J was trimmed by 2 bases and V by 5 bases; bases with no gene match: 2. CDR3 length: 12 amino acids. Germline V gene lookup returns CDR1 DFQATT and CDR2 SNEGSKA (reference sequence). The CDR3 sequence: CSAADRNYGYTF. The CDR3 nucleotides are TGCAGTGCTGCGGACAGGAACTATGGCTACACCTTC.

The CDR3 coding sequence is TGTGCCAGCAGCTTATTAACTAATGAAAAACTGTTTTTT. Residues: CASSLLTNEKLFF. The chain couples TRBV5-6 to TRBJ1-4; D ambiguous. Trimming took 2 bases from V and 1 from J, leaving 3 bases between them. Germline values: CDR1 SGHDT, CDR2 YYEEEE. This CDR3 has 13 residues.

This clonotype came up a few times. The chain couples TRBV6-2 or TRBV6-3 to TRBJ1-1; 12 bases are shared with TRBD1. The CDR3 is 18 residues long. CDR1 MNHEY and CDR2 SVGEGT come from the germline V gene. V lost 5 bases and J lost 3; bases outside the gene matches: 13. The CDR3: CASSQPGQGAFLDTEAFF. The CDR3 DNA reads TGTGCCAGCAGTCAGCCGGGACAGGGGGCATTTCTGGACACTGAAGCTTTCTTT.

This clonotype is categorized as medium-sized. J is TRBJ2-1 and V is TRBV6-4; D gene ambiguous. The CDR3 sequence is 13 residues long. Germline V lookup: CDR1 MRHNA, CDR2 SNTAGT. V lost 4 bases and J 5 bases, leaving 9 bases between the germline ends. The CDR3 bases are TGTGCCAGCAGTGTTACAGCGAACAATGAGCAGTTCTTC. Encoded protein: CASSVTANNEQFF.

By frequency in the sample, this clonotype is medium-sized. The chain joins TRBV27 to TRBJ2-1; the match to TRBD2 covers 7 bases. V was pared by 3 bases and J by 7 bases, with 9 bases of the junction left unmatched. CDR3 length equals 15 residues. In germline, CDR1 is MNHEY, CDR2 SMNVEV (reference sequence). CDR3 region: CASSLLAVFPNEQFF. For the CDR3, the DNA is TGTGCCAGCAGTTTGCTAGCGGTCTTTCCTAATGAGCAGTTCTTC.

The chain links TRBV18 to TRBJ1-5; D is ambiguous. The CDR3 is made up of 14 amino acids. Deletions cut 0 bases from V and 8 bases from J, with 11 bases between. Germline assignment: CDR1 KGHSH and CDR2 LQKENI. For the CDR3, the DNA is TGTGCCAGCTCACCACCGACTCTCGGGGAGCCCCAGCATTTT. This encodes CASSPPTLGEPQHF. Together with reference TRBV18 and TRBJ1-5, the CDR3 gives the full variable domain: NAGVMQNPRHLVRRRGQEARLRCSPMKGHSHVYWYRQLPEEGLKFMVYLQKENIIDESGMPKERFSAEFPKEGPSILRIQQVVRGDSAAYFCASSPPTLGEPQHFGDGTRLSIL.

This clonotype has at least ten counts. The chain employs TRBV18 and TRBJ1-2; 9 bases are a match to TRBD1. This CDR3 comprises 16 residues. The V gene's germline CDR1 is KGHSH and CDR2 LQKENI. Unmatched junction bases numbered 15, after V lost 6 bases and J lost 7 bases. CDR3 DNA: TGTGCCAGCTCGCCCGGGACAGGGACCTCTGCAGGTGGCTACACCTTC. Its translation is CASSPGTGTSAGGYTF.

The V and J genes are TRBV7-9 and TRBJ2-3; D gene unclear. Germline V gene sequence: CDR1 SEHNR, CDR2 FQNEAQ (reference sequence). V was trimmed by 5 bases and J by 0 bases, leaving 9 bases between them. This CDR3 is built from 14 residues. In DNA form, the CDR3 reads TGTGCCAGCAGCCAGACCAGTAGCACAGATACGCAGTATTTT. This gives the protein CASSQTSSTDTQYF. Drawing the rest from reference TRBV7-9 and TRBJ2-3, the complete variable domain is DTGVSQNPRHKITKRGQNVTFRCDPISEHNRLYWYRQTLGQGPEFLTYFQNEAQLEKSRLLSDRFSAERPKGSFSTLEIQRTEQGDSAMYLCASSQTSSTDTQYFGPGTRLTVL.

Sample share makes this clonotype medium-sized. The V gene is TRBV6-6, the J gene TRBJ1-1, with D maybe TRBD1 (6 bases). From germline, CDR1 is MNHNY and CDR2 SVGAGI (reference sequence). The V gene lost 5 bases and the J gene lost 0 bases, with 13 bases spanning the gap. This CDR3 has 15 residues. This CDR3 is CASSHTGTMNTEAFF. Here the CDR3 DNA reads TGTGCCAGCAGTCACACCGGGACAATGAACACTGAAGCTTTCTTT.

This clonotype was observed a few times. The chain is built from TRBV11-2 and TRBJ1-6, with D possibly TRBD1 on 6 matching bases. V was clipped by 11 bases and J by 9 bases, with 17 bases between them. The CDR3 contains 13 residues. CDR1 is SGHAT and CDR2 is FQNNGV in the germline V gene. The CDR3 region is CAAGAIGSSPLHF. The CDR3 bases are TGTGCCGCAGGGGCTATCGGGTCTTCACCCCTCCACTTT.

The table lists this clonotype with a few counts. This chain uses TRBV4-2 with TRBJ2-2, with 12 bases matching TRBD2. From germline, CDR1 is LGHNA and CDR2 YNFKEQ. The junction had 13 bases not matched to a gene; V was cut back by 4 bases and J by 4 bases. The CDR3 has 19 residues. The CDR3 loop reads CASSPGGLAGGRSTGELFF. In DNA form, the CDR3 reads TGTGCCAGCAGCCCAGGGGGCCTAGCGGGGGGGCGTAGCACCGGGGAGCTGTTTTTT.

By sample share, this clonotype is medium-sized. The CDR3 region is CASSLAGANVLTF. The CDR3 DNA sequence: TGTGCCAGCAGCTTAGCTGGGGCCAACGTCCTGACTTTC. This rearrangement joins TRBV7-2 to TRBJ2-6; no reliable D call. This CDR3 region has 13 residues. Germline-derived CDR1 and CDR2 are SGHTA and FQGNSA. V was shortened by 0 bases and J by 3 bases, with 0 bases between the two germline ends.

V gene TRBV4-3 combines with J gene TRBJ2-2; TRBD1 agrees at 11 bases. This CDR3 has 18 residues. Looked up from germline, CDR1 is LGHNA and CDR2 is YSLEER. With 0 bases clipped from V and 4 bases from J, the junction kept 7 bases outside the gene matches. CDR3 bases: TGCGCCAGCAGCCAAGATTGGACAGGGGGCGCTGGCACCGGGGAGCTGTTTTTT. This translates into CASSQDWTGGAGTGELFF.

This clonotype is labeled medium-sized (0.01 to 0.1%). The rearrangement uses TRBV19 and TRBJ1-4, with D maybe TRBD1 (5 bases). CDR3 length: 15 residues. Trimming left V 5 bases short and J 7 bases short, with 17 bases between. The germline gives CDR1 LNHDA, CDR2 SQIVND (reference sequence). The CDR3 sequence: CASSRGGGRSEKLFF. The CDR3 nucleotides are TGTGCCAGTAGTCGGGGGGGGGGTCGAAGTGAAAAACTGTTTTTT.